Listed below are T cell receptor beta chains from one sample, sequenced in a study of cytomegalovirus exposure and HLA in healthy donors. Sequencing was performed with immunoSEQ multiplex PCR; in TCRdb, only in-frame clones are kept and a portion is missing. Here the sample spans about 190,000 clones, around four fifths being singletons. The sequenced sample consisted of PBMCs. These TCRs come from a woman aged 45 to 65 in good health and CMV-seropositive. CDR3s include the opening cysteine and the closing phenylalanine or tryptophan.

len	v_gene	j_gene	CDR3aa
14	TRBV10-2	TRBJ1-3	CASRPDRVGNTIYF
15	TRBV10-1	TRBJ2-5	CARRRLAGQQETQYF
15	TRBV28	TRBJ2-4	CASSFLGGSANIQYF
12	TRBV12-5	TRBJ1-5	CASGLGQGLINF
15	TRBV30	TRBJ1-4	CAWSNRDRVGEKLFF
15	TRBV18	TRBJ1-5	CASLATTGPGQPQHF
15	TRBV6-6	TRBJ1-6	CASNLQGAAGSPLHF
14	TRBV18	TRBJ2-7	CASSPQGRQYEQYF
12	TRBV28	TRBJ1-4	CASSARGEKLFF
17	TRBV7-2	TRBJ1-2	CASSSYMDRRTNYGYTF
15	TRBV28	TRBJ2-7	CASSLIVTGGLGTDF
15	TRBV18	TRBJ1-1	CASSPPGGRITEAFF
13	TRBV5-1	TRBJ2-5	CASSPTYQETQYF
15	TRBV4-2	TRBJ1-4	CASSQDRHRVEKLFF
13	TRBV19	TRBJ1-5	CASSNLNREPQHF
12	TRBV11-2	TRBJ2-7	CASSMDRGEQYF
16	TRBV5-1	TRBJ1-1	CASSPEGRGMNTEAFF
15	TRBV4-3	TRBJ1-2	CASSQDHRGNYGYTF
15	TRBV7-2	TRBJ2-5	CASSHPGLAQGTQYF
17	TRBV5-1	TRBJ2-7	CASSSFPGGSISYEQYF
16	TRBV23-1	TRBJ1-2	CASSPEVRDRAYGYTF
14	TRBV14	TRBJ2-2	CASSQLAGTGELFF
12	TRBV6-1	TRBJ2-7	CASSGTGYEQYF
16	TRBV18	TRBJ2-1	CASSPILAASYNEQFF
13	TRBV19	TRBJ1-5	CASGVRDTQPQHF
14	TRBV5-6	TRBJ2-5	CASSLGYIQETQYF
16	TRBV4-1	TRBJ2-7	CASSRIAGAELREQYF
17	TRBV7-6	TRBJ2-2	CASSYGKQGRNTGELFF
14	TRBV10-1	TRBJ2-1	CASNADRRNNEQFF
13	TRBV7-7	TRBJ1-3	CASSLDIGNTIYF
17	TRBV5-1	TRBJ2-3	CASSLGALGGNTDTQYF
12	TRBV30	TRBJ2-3	CAWRGGTDTQYF
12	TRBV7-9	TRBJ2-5	CSSSLSGETQYF
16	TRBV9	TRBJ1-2	CASSAGEGFPGGGYTF
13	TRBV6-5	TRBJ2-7	CASSPDRFNEQYF
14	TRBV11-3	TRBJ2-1	CASSLGSNYNEQFF
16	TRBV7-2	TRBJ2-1	CASSPAGSGGPQGQFF
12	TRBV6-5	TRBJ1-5	CATYLSNQPQHF
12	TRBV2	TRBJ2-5	CASTDRGETQYF
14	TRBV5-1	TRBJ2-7	CASSLAIGGDEQYF
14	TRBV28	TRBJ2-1	CASSSLAGDNEQFF
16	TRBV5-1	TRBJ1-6	CASSLGGRGYNSPLHF
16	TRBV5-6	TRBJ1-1	CASSPGTGRMNTEAFF
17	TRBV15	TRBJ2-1	CATSPLGLAPMWNEQFF
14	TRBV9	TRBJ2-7	CASSVAHRGAEQYF
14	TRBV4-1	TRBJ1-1	CASSHLDLPPGAFF